These 9 T cell receptor beta chains were all obtained from the same sample, sequenced in a study of cytomegalovirus exposure and HLA in healthy donors. The PCR employed 60 Vbeta primers together with 13 Jbeta primers. This table comes from immunoSEQ multiplex PCR, and its TCRdb copy is limited to in-frame clones, with some not included. The sample records roughly 180,000 clones, 80% being singletons. Input material: PBMCs. These receptors were obtained from a man aged 25 to 40 in good health and CMV-seropositive.

The V and J genes are TRBV6-1 and TRBJ2-3; no clear D gene. Trimming removed 4 bases at V and 4 bases at J, with 6 bases between. The CDR3 loop spans 12 amino acids. In germline, CDR1 is MNHNS, CDR2 SASEGT. CDR3 residues: CASSAVPDTQYF. The CDR3 DNA follows: TGTGCCAGCAGTGCGGTCCCAGATACGCAGTATTTT.

The chain recombines TRBV6-5 with TRBJ2-5, with 8 nucleotides matching TRBD2. The CDR3 runs to 15 residues. CDR1 and CDR2 from the germline V gene are MNHEY and SVGAGI. The V segment lost 6 bases and the J segment 4 bases; nucleotides outside the gene matches: 10. This chain's CDR3 is CASRPGRGGRETQYF. The CDR3 DNA follows: TGTGCCAGCAGGCCGGGACGGGGGGGACGAGAGACCCAGTACTTC.

The chain is built from TRBV25-1 and TRBJ2-7, with a possible D match to TRBD2 (6 bases). In germline, CDR1 is MGHDK, CDR2 SYGVNS. The CDR3 extends over 16 amino acids. V lost 2 bases and J lost 3, with 17 bases in between. Here the CDR3 DNA reads TGTGCCAGCAGTGAAGGGGAGGTGGGGGGAGGCTACGAGCAGTACTTC. Encoded protein: CASSEGEVGGGYEQYF.

In its sample, this clone was seen once. The chain has TRBV5-6 and TRBJ1-2; D might be TRBD1 (5 bases). V was cut by 4 bases and J by 8 bases, with 15 bases left in between. The CDR3 runs to 13 residues. CDR1 SGHDT and CDR2 YYEEEE come from the germline V gene. CDR3 loop: CASSTPDRGGYTF. CDR3 DNA sequence: TGTGCCAGCAGCACTCCCGACAGAGGCGGCTACACCTTC.

CDR3 sequence: CATSSGTGASDYGYTF. The CDR3 bases are TGTGCCACCAGCAGTGGGACAGGAGCGTCCGACTATGGCTACACCTTC. This chain joins TRBV15 and TRBJ1-2; the match to TRBD1 covers 8 bases. The CDR3 loop spans 16 amino acids. The V gene end was trimmed by 3 bases and the J gene end by 3 bases; junction bases not matched to a gene: 9. CDR1 is LNHNV and CDR2 is YYDKDF in the germline V gene (reference sequence).

The chain recombines TRBV7-2 with TRBJ2-1; TRBD2 matches at 7 bases. Germline V gene data show CDR1 as SGHTA and CDR2 as FQGNSA. This CDR3 contains 15 residues. Trimming removed 2 bases from V and 5 bases from J; junction bases left unmatched: 6. The CDR3 region is CASSLMGRDDNEQFF. CDR3 nucleotides: TGTGCCAGCAGCTTAATGGGGAGGGATGACAATGAGCAGTTCTTC.

This clone appeared once. This chain joins TRBV6-5 and TRBJ2-3; D call uncertain. V was trimmed by 5 bases and J by 1 base, leaving 7 bases between them. The CDR3 runs 13 residues. From germline, CDR1 is MNHEY and CDR2 SVGAGI. Written as DNA, the CDR3 is TGTGCCAGCAGTCGACTGGGCACAGATACGCAGTATTTT. Amino acids: CASSRLGTDTQYF.

This CDR3 is CASSPGLGGEPGANVLTF. The CDR3 nucleotides read TGCGCCAGCAGCCCAGGTCTAGGGGGCGAACCTGGGGCCAACGTCCTGACTTTC. V usage is TRBV4-3 and J usage is TRBJ2-6, with TRBD1 identical over 7 bases. The junction had 11 bases not matched to a gene; V was cut back by 4 bases and J by 2 bases. The CDR3 extends over 18 amino acids. The germline gives CDR1 LGHNA, CDR2 YSLEER.

The CDR3 nucleotides are TGTGCCAGCAGCGTACAGGGGTTGGACACTGAAGCTTTCTTT. Translating gives CASSVQGLDTEAFF. J is TRBJ1-1 and V is TRBV7-8, with 7 bases matching TRBD1. Germline trimming cut 5 bases from V and 3 bases from J; bases unmatched to any gene: 6. This CDR3 has 14 amino acids. Germline V gene data show CDR1 as SGHVS and CDR2 as FQNEAQ.